The 3 T cell receptor beta chains listed next were all sequenced from one sample in a study of identical twins. TCRdb redid the calling of the 5' RACE reads with MiXCR, one entry per CDR3 protein. The data show around 1.7 million distinct CDR3 sequences, with 32% seen just once and roughly 0.3% held by the top ten. Sequenced material: cord blood. These receptor sequences come from a newborn girl in good health.

This clonotype has just a few counts. Here the CDR3 DNA reads TGTGCCAGCAGCACTTACACCGGGGAGCTGTTTTTT. It translates to CASSTYTGELFF. The V call is TRBV7-8, the J call TRBJ2-2; D remains unclear. Germline CDR1 is SGHVS and CDR2 is FQNEAQ. This CDR3 is 12 amino acids long. The V and J ends lost 5 bases and 3 bases respectively, with 4 bases between them.

This clonotype was seen a few times. The chain employs TRBV20-1 and TRBJ2-1; 11 bases are a match to TRBD2. In germline, CDR1 is DFQATT, CDR2 SNEGSKA (reference sequence). After removal of 0 bases from V and 7 bases from J, the junction contained 8 bases not matched to a gene. The CDR3 loop spans 16 amino acids. CDR3 sequence (DNA): TGCAGTGCTAGAGATAGTTGGACTAGCGGGTGGAATGAGCAGTTCTTC. The encoded protein is CSARDSWTSGWNEQFF.

The chain combines TRBV6-1 with TRBJ2-3; 12 nucleotides match TRBD2. The germline CDR1 and CDR2 sequences are MNHNS and SASEGT. This CDR3 contains 20 residues. The J segment lost 2 bases and the V segment lost 6 bases, leaving 18 bases of the junction unmatched. As DNA, the CDR3 is TGTGCCAGCAGCCAACGGACTAGCGGGGTTTTTTGGAATTCCACAGATACGCAGTATTTT. Its protein is CASSQRTSGVFWNSTDTQYF.